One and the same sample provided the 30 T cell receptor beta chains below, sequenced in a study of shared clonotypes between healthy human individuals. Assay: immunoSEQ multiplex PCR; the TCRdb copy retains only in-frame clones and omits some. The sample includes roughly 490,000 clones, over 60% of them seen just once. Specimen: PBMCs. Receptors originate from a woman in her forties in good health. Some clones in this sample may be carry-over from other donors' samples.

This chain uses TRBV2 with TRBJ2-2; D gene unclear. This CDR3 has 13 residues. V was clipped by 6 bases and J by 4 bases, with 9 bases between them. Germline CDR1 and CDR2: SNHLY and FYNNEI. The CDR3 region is CASRGSGTGELFF. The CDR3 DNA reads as TGTGCCAGCAGGGGCTCTGGCACCGGGGAGCTGTTTTTT.

The CDR3 loop is CASSPDSGETQYF. CDR3 sequence (DNA): TGTGCCAGCAGCCCGGACAGTGGAGAGACCCAGTACTTC. The chain links TRBV7-3 to TRBJ2-5, with a weak D call TRBD1 (6 bases). From germline, CDR1 is SGHTA and CDR2 FQGTGA. V shed 5 bases and J shed 4 bases, with 11 bases lying between them. The CDR3 has 13 amino acids.

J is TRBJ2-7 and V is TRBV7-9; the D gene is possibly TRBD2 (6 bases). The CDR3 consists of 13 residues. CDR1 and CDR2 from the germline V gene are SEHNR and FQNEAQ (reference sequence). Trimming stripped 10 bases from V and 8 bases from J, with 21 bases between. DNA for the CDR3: TGTGCCATCGCGGGGAGCGCCCGGCGGCAGCAGTACTTC. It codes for CAIAGSARRQQYF.

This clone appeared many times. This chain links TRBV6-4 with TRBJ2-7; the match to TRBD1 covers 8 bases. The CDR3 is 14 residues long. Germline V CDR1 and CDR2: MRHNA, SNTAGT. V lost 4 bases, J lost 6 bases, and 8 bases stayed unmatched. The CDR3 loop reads CASSASQGASEQYF. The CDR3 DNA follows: TGTGCCAGCAGTGCATCGCAGGGGGCTAGCGAGCAGTACTTC.

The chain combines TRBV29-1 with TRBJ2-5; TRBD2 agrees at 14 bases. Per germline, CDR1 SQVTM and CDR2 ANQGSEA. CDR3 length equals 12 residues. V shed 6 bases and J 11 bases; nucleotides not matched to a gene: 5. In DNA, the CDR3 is TGCAGCGTCGGACTAGCGGGAGGAGAGCAGTACTTC. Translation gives CSVGLAGGEQYF. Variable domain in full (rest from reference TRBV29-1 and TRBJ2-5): SAVISQKPSRDICQRGTSLTIQCQVDSQVTMMFWYRQQPGQSLTLIATANQGSEATYESGFVIDKFPISRPNLTFSTLTVSNMSPEDSSIYLCSVGLAGGEQYFGPGTRLLVL.

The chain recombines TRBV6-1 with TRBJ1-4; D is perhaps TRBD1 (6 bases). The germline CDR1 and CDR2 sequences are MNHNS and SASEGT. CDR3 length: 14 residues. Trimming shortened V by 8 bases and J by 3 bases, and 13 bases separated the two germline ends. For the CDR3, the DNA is TGTGCCAGCGTACAGGGTGCCCCTAATGAAAAACTGTTTTTT. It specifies CASVQGAPNEKLFF.

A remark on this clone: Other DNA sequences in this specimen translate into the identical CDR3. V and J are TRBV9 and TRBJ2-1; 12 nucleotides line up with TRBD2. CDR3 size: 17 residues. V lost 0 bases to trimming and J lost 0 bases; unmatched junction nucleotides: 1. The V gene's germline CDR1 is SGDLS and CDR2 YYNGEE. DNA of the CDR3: TGTGCCAGCAGCGTAGCGACTAGCGGGAGCTCCTACAATGAGCAGTTCTTC. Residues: CASSVATSGSSYNEQFF.

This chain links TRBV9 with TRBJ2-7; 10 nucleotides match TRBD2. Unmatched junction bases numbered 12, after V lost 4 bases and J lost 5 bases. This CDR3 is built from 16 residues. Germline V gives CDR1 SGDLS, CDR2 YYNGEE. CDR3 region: CASSSTSLAGANEQYF. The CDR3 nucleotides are TGTGCCAGCAGCTCCACATCCCTAGCGGGAGCAAACGAGCAGTACTTC.

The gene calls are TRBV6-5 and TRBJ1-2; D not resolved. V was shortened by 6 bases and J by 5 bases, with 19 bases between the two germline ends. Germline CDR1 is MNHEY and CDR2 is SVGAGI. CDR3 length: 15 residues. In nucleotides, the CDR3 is TGTGCCAGCAGCCCTACGCTAGGAGGGAGATATGGCTACACCTTC. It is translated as CASSPTLGGRYGYTF.

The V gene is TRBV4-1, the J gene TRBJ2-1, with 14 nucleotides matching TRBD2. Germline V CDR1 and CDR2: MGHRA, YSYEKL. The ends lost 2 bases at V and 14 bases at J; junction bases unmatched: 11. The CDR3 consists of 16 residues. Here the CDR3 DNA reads TGCGCCAGCAGCCAACGATATAGACTAGCGGGAGGGCCCGAGTTCTTC. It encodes CASSQRYRLAGGPEFF.

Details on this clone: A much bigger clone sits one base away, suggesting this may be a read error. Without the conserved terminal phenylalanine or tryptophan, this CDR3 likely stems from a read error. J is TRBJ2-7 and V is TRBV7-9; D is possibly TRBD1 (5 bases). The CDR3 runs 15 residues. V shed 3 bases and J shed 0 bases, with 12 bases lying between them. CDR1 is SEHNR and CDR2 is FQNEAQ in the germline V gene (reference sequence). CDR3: CASSFSAGPSYEQYS. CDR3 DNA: TGTGCCAGCAGCTTTTCGGCAGGGCCCTCCTACGAGCAGTACTCC.

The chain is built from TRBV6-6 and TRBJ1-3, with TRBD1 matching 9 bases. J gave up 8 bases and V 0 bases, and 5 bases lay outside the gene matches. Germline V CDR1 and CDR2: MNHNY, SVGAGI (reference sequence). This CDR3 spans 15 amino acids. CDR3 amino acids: CASSYSRDRGDTIYF. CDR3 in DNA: TGTGCCAGCAGTTACTCGAGAGACAGGGGGGACACCATATATTTT.

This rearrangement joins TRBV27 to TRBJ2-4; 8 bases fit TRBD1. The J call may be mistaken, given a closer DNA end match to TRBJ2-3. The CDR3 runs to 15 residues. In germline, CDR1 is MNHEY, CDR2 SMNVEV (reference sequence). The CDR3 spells CASSFRGRDTDTQYF. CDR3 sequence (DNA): TGTGCCAGCAGTTTCAGGGGGCGCGACACAGATACGCAGTATTTT.

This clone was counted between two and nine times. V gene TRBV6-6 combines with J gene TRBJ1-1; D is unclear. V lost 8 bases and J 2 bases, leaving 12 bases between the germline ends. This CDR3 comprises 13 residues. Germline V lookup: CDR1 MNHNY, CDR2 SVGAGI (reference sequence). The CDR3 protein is CASGAVSNTEAFF. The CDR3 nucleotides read TGTGCCAGCGGTGCAGTATCTAACACTGAAGCTTTCTTT.

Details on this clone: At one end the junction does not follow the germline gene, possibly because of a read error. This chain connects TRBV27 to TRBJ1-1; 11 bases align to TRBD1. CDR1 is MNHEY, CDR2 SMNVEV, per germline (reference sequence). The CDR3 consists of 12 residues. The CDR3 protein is CASSLGQGAPSF. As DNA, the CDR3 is TGTGCCAGCAGTCTAGGACAGGGGGCCCCTTCATTT.

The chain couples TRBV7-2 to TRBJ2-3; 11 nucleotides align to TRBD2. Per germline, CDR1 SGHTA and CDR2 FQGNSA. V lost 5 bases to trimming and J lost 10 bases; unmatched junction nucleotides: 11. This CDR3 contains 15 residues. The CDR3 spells CASSGAGTSGGAQYF. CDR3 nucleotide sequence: TGTGCCAGCAGCGGGGCCGGGACTAGCGGTGGGGCGCAGTATTTT.

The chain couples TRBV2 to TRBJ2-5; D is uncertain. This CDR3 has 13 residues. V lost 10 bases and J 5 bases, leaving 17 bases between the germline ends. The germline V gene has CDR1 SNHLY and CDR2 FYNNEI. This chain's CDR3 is CAIGRVADETQYF. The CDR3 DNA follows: TGTGCCATCGGCCGAGTGGCTGATGAGACCCAGTACTTC.

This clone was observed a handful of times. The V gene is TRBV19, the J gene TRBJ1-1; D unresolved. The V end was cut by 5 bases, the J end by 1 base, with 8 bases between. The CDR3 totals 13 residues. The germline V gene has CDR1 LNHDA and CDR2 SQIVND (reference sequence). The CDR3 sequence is CASSPQKNTEAFF. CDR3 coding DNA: TGTGCCAGTAGTCCGCAGAAGAACACTGAAGCTTTCTTT.

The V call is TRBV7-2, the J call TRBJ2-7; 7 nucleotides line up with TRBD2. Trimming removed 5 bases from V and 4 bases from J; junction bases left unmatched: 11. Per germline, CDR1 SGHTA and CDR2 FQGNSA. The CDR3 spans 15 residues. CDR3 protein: CASSPSRTRGYEQYF. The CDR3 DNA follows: TGTGCCAGCAGCCCAAGCCGGACTAGGGGATACGAGCAGTACTTC.

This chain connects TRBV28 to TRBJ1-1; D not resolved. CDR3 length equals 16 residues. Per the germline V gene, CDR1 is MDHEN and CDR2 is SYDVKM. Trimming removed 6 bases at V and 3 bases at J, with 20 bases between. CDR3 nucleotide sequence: TGTGCCAGCAGCCCCCCGGGTAGGGTCGTGTACACTGAAGCTTTCTTT. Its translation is CASSPPGRVVYTEAFF.

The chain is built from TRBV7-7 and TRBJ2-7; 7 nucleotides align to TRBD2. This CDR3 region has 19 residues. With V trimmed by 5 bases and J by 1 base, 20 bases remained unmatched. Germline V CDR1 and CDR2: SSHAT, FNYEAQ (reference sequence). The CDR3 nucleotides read TGTGCCAGCAGCCCTCAGAACCGGGTTGGGGCGGGAGTGTCCTACGAGCAGTACTTC. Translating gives CASSPQNRVGAGVSYEQYF.

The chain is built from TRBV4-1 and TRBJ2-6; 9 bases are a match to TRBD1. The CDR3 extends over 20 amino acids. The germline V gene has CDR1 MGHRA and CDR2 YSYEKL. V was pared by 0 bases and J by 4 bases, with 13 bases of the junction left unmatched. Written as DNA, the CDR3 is TGCGCCAGCAGCCAAGACCGGACAGGGGTCACAGGCCGCGGGGCCAACGTCCTGACTTTC. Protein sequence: CASSQDRTGVTGRGANVLTF.

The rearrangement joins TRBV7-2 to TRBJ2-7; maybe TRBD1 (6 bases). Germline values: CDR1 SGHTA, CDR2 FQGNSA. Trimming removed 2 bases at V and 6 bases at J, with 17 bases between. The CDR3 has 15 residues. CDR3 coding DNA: TGTGCCAGCAGCTTAATGCTGGACAGTCCGTCCGAGCAGTACTTC. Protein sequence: CASSLMLDSPSEQYF.

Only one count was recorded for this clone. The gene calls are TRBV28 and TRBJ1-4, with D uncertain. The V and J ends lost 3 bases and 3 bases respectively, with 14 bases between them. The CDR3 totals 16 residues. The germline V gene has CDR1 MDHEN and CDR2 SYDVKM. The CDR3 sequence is CASSFPTRYSNEKLFF. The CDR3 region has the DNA TGTGCCAGCAGTTTCCCGACGAGATATTCTAATGAAAAACTGTTTTTT.

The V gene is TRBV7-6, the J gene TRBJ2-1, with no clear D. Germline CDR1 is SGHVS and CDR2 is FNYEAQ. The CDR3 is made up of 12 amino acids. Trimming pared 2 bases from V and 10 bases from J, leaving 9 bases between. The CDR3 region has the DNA TGTGCCAGCAGCTTAATGACGGAAGAGCAGTTCTTC. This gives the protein CASSLMTEEQFF. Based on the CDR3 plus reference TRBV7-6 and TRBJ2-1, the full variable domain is GAGVSQSPRYKVTKRGQDVALRCDPISGHVSLYWYRQALGQGPEFLTYFNYEAQQDKSGLPNDRFSAERPEGSISTLTIQRTEQRDSAMYRCASSLMTEEQFFGPGTRLTVL.

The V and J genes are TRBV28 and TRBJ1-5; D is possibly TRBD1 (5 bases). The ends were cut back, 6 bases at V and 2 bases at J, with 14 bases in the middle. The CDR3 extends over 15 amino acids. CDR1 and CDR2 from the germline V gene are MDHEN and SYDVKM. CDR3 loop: CASSPRTLRNQPQHF. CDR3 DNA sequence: TGTGCCAGCAGCCCCCGGACACTACGCAATCAGCCCCAGCATTTT.

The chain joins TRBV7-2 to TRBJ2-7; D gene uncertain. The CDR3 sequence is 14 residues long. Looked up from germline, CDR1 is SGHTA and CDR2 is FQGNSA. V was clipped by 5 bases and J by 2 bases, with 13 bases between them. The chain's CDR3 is CASSPHGLAYEQYF. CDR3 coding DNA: TGTGCCAGCAGCCCCCACGGTCTAGCCTACGAGCAGTACTTC.

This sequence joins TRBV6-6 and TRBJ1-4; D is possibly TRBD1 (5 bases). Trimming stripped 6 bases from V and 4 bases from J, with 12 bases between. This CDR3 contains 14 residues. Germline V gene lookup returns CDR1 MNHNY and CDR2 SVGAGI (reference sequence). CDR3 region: CASRRGGDNEKLFF. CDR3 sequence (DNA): TGTGCCAGCAGGAGGGGAGGGGATAATGAAAAACTGTTTTTT.

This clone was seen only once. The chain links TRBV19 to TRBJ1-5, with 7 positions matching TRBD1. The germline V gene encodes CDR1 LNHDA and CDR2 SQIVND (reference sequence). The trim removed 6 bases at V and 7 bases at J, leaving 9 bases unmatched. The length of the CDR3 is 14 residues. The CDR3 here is CASSPTGPEQPQHF. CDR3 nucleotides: TGTGCCAGTAGCCCGACAGGGCCAGAGCAGCCCCAGCATTTT.

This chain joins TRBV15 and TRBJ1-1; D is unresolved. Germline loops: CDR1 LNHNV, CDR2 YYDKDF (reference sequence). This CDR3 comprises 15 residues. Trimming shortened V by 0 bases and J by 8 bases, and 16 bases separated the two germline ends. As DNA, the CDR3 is TGTGCCACCAGCAGAGATCGCCAGAGGAGTCGGGAAGCTTTCTTT. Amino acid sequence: CATSRDRQRSREAFF.